The 29 T cell receptor beta chains presented below share a single source sample, sequenced in a study of shared clonotypes between healthy human individuals. Generated by immunoSEQ multiplex PCR, the TCRdb table keeps only in-frame clones and is missing some. This table has roughly 500,000 clones, about 96% appearing once. Material: naive CD4+ T cells sorted from blood. Sample subset: CD45RA+ positively selected. These receptors were obtained from a woman in her thirties in good health.

The genes are TRBV29-1 and TRBJ2-2; 14 nucleotides agree with TRBD2. The CDR3 runs 14 residues. The germline gives CDR1 SQVTM, CDR2 ANQGSEA. With 6 bases clipped from V and 6 bases from J, the junction kept 3 bases outside the gene matches. CDR3 protein: CSVGTSGRSGELFF. DNA for the CDR3: TGCAGCGTGGGGACTAGCGGGAGATCCGGGGAGCTGTTTTTT.

This chain joins TRBV2 and TRBJ2-1; the match to TRBD2 covers 8 bases. The CDR3 totals 15 residues. With 6 bases clipped from V and 10 bases from J, the junction kept 14 bases outside the gene matches. CDR1 and CDR2 from the germline V gene are SNHLY and FYNNEI. The CDR3 region has the DNA TGTGCCAGCAGGCAGCGACCCCGACGACTAGCGGAGCAGTTCTTC. Translation gives CASRQRPRRLAEQFF.

The V and J genes are TRBV28 and TRBJ1-1, with TRBD1 matching over 8 bases. This CDR3 has 15 amino acids. From germline, CDR1 is MDHEN and CDR2 SYDVKM. J was trimmed by 1 base and V by 5 bases; bases with no gene match: 6. DNA for the CDR3: TGTGCCAGCAGTCCCAGGGGGCAGCCGAACACTGAAGCTTTCTTT. It codes for CASSPRGQPNTEAFF.

The chain combines TRBV27 with TRBJ1-4, with 9 bases identical to TRBD1. Germline V lookup: CDR1 MNHEY, CDR2 SMNVEV (reference sequence). The CDR3 covers 14 residues. V dropped 5 bases and J dropped 8; count of bases not matched to a gene: 6. The CDR3 bases are TGTGCCAGCAGTGCGCGACAGGGGGGCGAAAAACTGTTTTTT. Its protein product is CASSARQGGEKLFF.

The chain joins TRBV6-5 to TRBJ2-7; TRBD2 matches 7 bases. The V segment lost 8 bases and the J segment 2 bases; nucleotides outside the gene matches: 6. CDR3 length: 13 residues. CDR1 is MNHEY, CDR2 SVGAGI, per germline. The CDR3 coding sequence is TGTGCCAGCTCCCTGGGGGGGACCTACGAGCAGTACTTC. Its protein product is CASSLGGTYEQYF.

The chain employs TRBV5-1 and TRBJ2-6; D may be TRBD2 (5 bases). The CDR3 runs 19 residues. Germline V gives CDR1 SGHRS, CDR2 YFSETQ. V lost 0 bases and J lost 2, with 18 bases in between. DNA of the CDR3: TGCGCCAGCAGCTTGGTATGGTGGGAGCACCAGGCTGGGGCCAACGTCCTGACTTTC. Its translation is CASSLVWWEHQAGANVLTF.

This sequence joins TRBV6-6 and TRBJ1-2; 8 bases are a match to TRBD1. The V gene's germline CDR1 is MNHNY and CDR2 SVGAGI (reference sequence). CDR3 length: 14 amino acids. The ends lost 2 bases at V and 7 bases at J; junction bases unmatched: 6. The CDR3 sequence: CASSYAGQVLGYTF. CDR3 DNA sequence: TGTGCCAGCAGTTACGCGGGACAGGTTCTTGGCTACACCTTC.

V is TRBV11-2 and J is TRBJ2-5; D is unresolved. This CDR3 has 15 amino acids. V was cut by 3 bases and J by 3 bases, with 14 bases left in between. Germline CDR1 SGHAT, CDR2 FQNNGV. DNA of the CDR3: TGTGCCAGCAGCTTCCGTACTTCTCATGAAGAGACCCAGTACTTC. Its translation is CASSFRTSHEETQYF.

V is TRBV10-3 and J is TRBJ2-7, with 7 nucleotides matching TRBD2. The CDR3 length is 14 residues. V gave up 6 bases and J gave up 0 bases; unmatched junction bases: 5. The germline V gene has CDR1 ENHRY and CDR2 SYGVKD. Written as DNA, the CDR3 is TGTGCCATCAGCTTAGCGGGCGACTCCTACGAGCAGTACTTC. Translation: CAISLAGDSYEQYF.

The rearrangement uses TRBV28 and TRBJ1-5, with 8 bases matching TRBD1. V was pared by 7 bases and J by 6 bases, with 2 bases of the junction left unmatched. Germline CDR1 and CDR2: MDHEN and SYDVKM. There are 12 residues in the CDR3. The DNA of the CDR3 is TGTGCCAGCACAGGGGGCGGTCAGCCCCAGCATTTT. It is translated as CASTGGGQPQHF.

V usage is TRBV6-1 and J usage is TRBJ1-2, with D possibly TRBD1 on 5 matching bases. CDR1 and CDR2 (germline): MNHNS, SASEGT. Trimming took off 8 bases at V and 2 bases at J, with 18 bases between the two ends. The CDR3 loop spans 15 amino acids. The CDR3 coding sequence is TGTGCCAGCTTGGGACCAGAAAGGCTAAACTATGGCTACACCTTC. Amino acid sequence: CASLGPERLNYGYTF.

This chain joins TRBV27 and TRBJ2-7, with D uncertain. This CDR3 region has 14 residues. Germline CDR1 MNHEY, CDR2 SMNVEV (reference sequence). The V end was cut by 0 bases, the J end by 4 bases, with 10 bases between. CDR3 DNA: TGTGCCAGCAGTTTATCGGATACCTCTTACGAGCAGTACTTC. Its translation: CASSLSDTSYEQYF.

The J gene is TRBJ1-5, the V gene TRBV27; D is perhaps TRBD1 (5 bases). V lost 6 bases, J lost 4 bases, and 16 bases lay in between. Germline values: CDR1 MNHEY, CDR2 SMNVEV (reference sequence). The CDR3 consists of 15 residues. This CDR3 reads CASSKWGNWNQPQHF. The DNA of the CDR3 is TGTGCCAGCAGCAAGTGGGGGAATTGGAATCAGCCCCAGCATTTT.

This rearrangement joins TRBV2 to TRBJ1-5; D ambiguous. In germline, CDR1 is SNHLY, CDR2 FYNNEI. V lost 6 bases and J 5 bases, leaving 8 bases between the germline ends. This CDR3 is 12 amino acids long. This chain's CDR3 is CASRGGYQPQHF. CDR3 bases: TGTGCCAGCAGAGGTGGGTATCAGCCCCAGCATTTT. Together with reference TRBV2 and TRBJ1-5, the CDR3 gives the full variable domain: EPEVTQTPSHQVTQMGQEVILRCVPISNHLYFYWYRQILGQKVEFLVSFYNNEISEKSEIFDDQFSVERPDGSNFTLKIRSTKLEDSAMYFCASRGGYQPQHFGDGTRLSIL.

The V gene is TRBV10-3, the J gene TRBJ2-3, with D possibly being TRBD1 (5 bases). In germline, CDR1 is ENHRY, CDR2 SYGVKD. Trimming took 2 bases from V and 4 from J, leaving 7 bases between them. CDR3 length: 13 amino acids. This CDR3 is CAISEQGADTQYF. CDR3 DNA: TGTGCCATCAGTGAGCAGGGTGCAGATACGCAGTATTTT.

This chain connects TRBV28 to TRBJ2-1; possible D gene TRBD2, 5 bases. The CDR3 loop spans 14 amino acids. Trimming left V 6 bases short and J 9 bases short, with 18 bases between. CDR1 and CDR2 from the germline V gene are MDHEN and SYDVKM. The CDR3 nucleotides read TGTGCCAGCAGCCCCCGGTGGCGGGCCGGTGAGCAGTTCTTC. Encoded protein: CASSPRWRAGEQFF.

The chain links TRBV15 to TRBJ1-5, with a tentative D call TRBD1 (6 bases). This CDR3 region has 17 residues. The V gene's germline CDR1 is LNHNV and CDR2 YYDKDF (reference sequence). Between the trimmed V and J ends, which lost 0 bases and 6 bases, there was a span of 18 bases. The CDR3 loop reads CATSRDRRSQGSQPQHF. The DNA of the CDR3 is TGTGCCACCAGCAGAGATCGAAGGTCTCAGGGGAGTCAGCCCCAGCATTTT.

The rearrangement joins TRBV7-9 to TRBJ2-1; 15 bases match TRBD2. The CDR3 runs 16 residues. Germline CDR1 SEHNR, CDR2 FQNEAQ (reference sequence). V shed 3 bases and J 6 bases; nucleotides not matched to a gene: 3. The CDR3 DNA is TGTGCCAGCAGCTTGGGGGGACTAGCGGGAGGCAATGAGCAGTTCTTC. This codes for CASSLGGLAGGNEQFF.

This clone was found once. V and J are TRBV11-2 and TRBJ2-3; a weak D match, TRBD1 (5 bases). Germline assignment: CDR1 SGHAT and CDR2 FQNNGV. The CDR3 is 16 residues long. Between the trimmed V and J ends, which lost 4 bases and 6 bases, there was a span of 20 bases. CDR3 DNA sequence: TGTGCCAGCAGCTCACAGGTTCCCGCCTGGATTGATACGCAGTATTTT. Translating gives CASSSQVPAWIDTQYF.

CDR3 protein: CASSDGGAAGNTIYF. The CDR3 region has the DNA TGTGCCAGCAGTGATGGTGGGGCAGCTGGAAACACCATATATTTT. This chain links TRBV2 with TRBJ1-3; possibly TRBD1 for D (5 bases). Germline CDR1 reads SNHLY; CDR2 reads FYNNEI. V was pared by 3 bases and J by 2 bases, with 11 bases between. The CDR3 consists of 15 residues.

This clone was detected once. The CDR3 bases are TGCGCCAGCAGCTGGGGACGGGGAAAGTTAAACACCATATATTTT. Encoded protein: CASSWGRGKLNTIYF. The chain couples TRBV5-1 to TRBJ1-3; TRBD1 might be the D (5 bases). V was pared by 3 bases and J by 6 bases, with 16 bases between. This CDR3 region has 15 residues. Germline V lookup: CDR1 SGHRS, CDR2 YFSETQ.

The chain carries TRBV19 and TRBJ1-2; D ambiguous. Per the germline V gene, CDR1 is LNHDA and CDR2 is SQIVND (reference sequence). Trimming removed 10 bases from V and 3 bases from J, with 6 bases in between. The CDR3 spans 10 residues. The CDR3 DNA reads as TGTGCCACCCAATACTATGGCTACACCTTC. It codes for CATQYYGYTF.

This clone was recorded a few times. V usage is TRBV7-2 and J usage is TRBJ2-7; the D gene is possibly TRBD1 (6 bases). CDR3 length equals 13 residues. Per the germline V gene, CDR1 is SGHTA and CDR2 is FQGNSA. Trimming removed 6 bases from V and 6 bases from J, with 15 bases in between. The CDR3 region has the DNA TGTGCCAGCAGTTTACAGGGAAACGGCGAGCAGTACTTC. Its protein is CASSLQGNGEQYF.

CDR3 coding DNA: TGTGCCAGCAGGTCACAGGGTGGAAACACCATATATTTT. Translation: CASRSQGGNTIYF. This chain joins TRBV5-6 and TRBJ1-3; D perhaps matches TRBD1 (6 bases). The length of the CDR3 is 13 residues. V lost 5 bases and J 3 bases, leaving 9 bases between the germline ends. The germline CDR1 and CDR2 sequences are SGHDT and YYEEEE.

This rearrangement joins TRBV4-1 to TRBJ1-4, with TRBD1 matching 9 bases. The J segment lost 7 bases and the V segment lost 2 bases, leaving 5 bases of the junction unmatched. CDR1 is MGHRA and CDR2 is YSYEKL in the germline V gene. This CDR3 is built from 15 residues. The CDR3 DNA is TGCGCCAGCAGCCAAATGGGACAGGGACTTGAAAAACTGTTTTTT. Amino acid sequence: CASSQMGQGLEKLFF.

V gene TRBV28 combines with J gene TRBJ1-2; tentative D call: TRBD1 (6 bases). This CDR3 has 14 amino acids. The germline V and J ends were trimmed by 10 bases and 8 bases, with 23 bases remaining between them. Germline V gives CDR1 MDHEN, CDR2 SYDVKM. The CDR3: CATPLLPGVGGYTF. In DNA, the CDR3 is TGTGCCACCCCCCTCCTCCCAGGGGTTGGCGGCTACACCTTC.

The chain combines TRBV19 with TRBJ1-5; the D gene is possibly TRBD1 (5 bases). CDR3 length: 15 residues. In germline, CDR1 is LNHDA, CDR2 SQIVND (reference sequence). The germline V and J ends were trimmed by 3 bases and 0 bases, with 9 bases remaining between them. The DNA of the CDR3 is TGTGCCAGTAGTATCTTGACAGTTAGCAATCAGCCCCAGCATTTT. This codes for CASSILTVSNQPQHF.

V gene TRBV2 combines with J gene TRBJ1-1; D is ambiguous. V was clipped by 5 bases and J by 1 base, with 5 bases between them. Germline V lookup: CDR1 SNHLY, CDR2 FYNNEI. The CDR3 consists of 12 residues. The CDR3 region is CASSFRNTEAFF. The CDR3 coding sequence is TGTGCCAGCAGTTTTAGGAACACTGAAGCTTTCTTT.

V is TRBV27 and J is TRBJ2-7; possible D gene TRBD2, 5 bases. Trimming stripped 5 bases from V and 3 bases from J, with 23 bases between. The CDR3 is made up of 17 amino acids. Germline assignment: CDR1 MNHEY and CDR2 SMNVEV (reference sequence). CDR3 DNA: TGTGCCAGCAGTCCAAACCCCCTAGCACTAAGGGTCTACGAGCAGTACTTC. Translating it yields CASSPNPLALRVYEQYF.